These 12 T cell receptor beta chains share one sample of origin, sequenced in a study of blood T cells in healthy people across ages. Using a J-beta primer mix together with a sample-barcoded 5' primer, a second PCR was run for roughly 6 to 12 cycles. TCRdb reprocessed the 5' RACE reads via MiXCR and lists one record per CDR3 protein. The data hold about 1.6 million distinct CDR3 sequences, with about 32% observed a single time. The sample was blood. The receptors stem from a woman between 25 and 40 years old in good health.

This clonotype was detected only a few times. CDR3 in amino acids: CASSATESYGYTF. The CDR3 DNA reads as TGTGCCAGCAGTGCGACAGAGAGCTATGGCTACACCTTC. The chain uses TRBV6-1 and TRBJ1-2, with D perhaps matching TRBD1 (5 bases). Trimming took 4 bases from V and 4 from J, leaving 10 bases between them. The CDR3 has 13 amino acids. Germline CDR1 reads MNHNS; CDR2 reads SASEGT.

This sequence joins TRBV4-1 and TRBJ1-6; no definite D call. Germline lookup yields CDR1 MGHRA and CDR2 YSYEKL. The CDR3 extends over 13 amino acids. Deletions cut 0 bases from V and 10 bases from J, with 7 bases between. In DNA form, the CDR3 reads TGCGCCAGCAGCCAAGATGAGGTATCACCCCTCCACTTT. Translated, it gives CASSQDEVSPLHF.

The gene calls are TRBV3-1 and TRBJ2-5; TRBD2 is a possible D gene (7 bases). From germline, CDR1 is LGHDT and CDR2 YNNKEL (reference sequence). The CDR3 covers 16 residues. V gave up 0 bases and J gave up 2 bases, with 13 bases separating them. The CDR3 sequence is CASSQEGGAPQETQYF. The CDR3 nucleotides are TGTGCCAGCAGCCAAGAGGGGGGGGCGCCACAAGAGACCCAGTACTTC.

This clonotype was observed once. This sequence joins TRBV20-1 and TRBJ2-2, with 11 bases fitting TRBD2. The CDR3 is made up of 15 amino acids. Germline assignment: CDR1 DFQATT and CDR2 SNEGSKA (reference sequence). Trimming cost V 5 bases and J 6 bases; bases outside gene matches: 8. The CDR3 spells CSACSGGGGAGELFF. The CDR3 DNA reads TGCAGTGCTTGTAGCGGGGGGGGCGGTGCCGGGGAGCTGTTTTTT.

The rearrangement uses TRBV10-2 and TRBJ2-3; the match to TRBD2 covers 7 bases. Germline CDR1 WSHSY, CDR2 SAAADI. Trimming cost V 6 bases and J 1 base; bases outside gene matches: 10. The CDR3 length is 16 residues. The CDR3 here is CASRFDSGSGTDTQYF. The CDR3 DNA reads TGCGCCAGCAGATTTGATAGCGGGTCGGGCACAGATACGCAGTATTTT.

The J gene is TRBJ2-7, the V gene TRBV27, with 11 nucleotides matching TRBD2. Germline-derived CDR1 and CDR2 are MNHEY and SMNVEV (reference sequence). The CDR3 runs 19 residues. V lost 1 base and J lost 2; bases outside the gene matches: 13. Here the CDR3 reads CASSLLLAGEALSPYEQYF. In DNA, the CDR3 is TGTGCCAGCAGTTTATTACTAGCGGGAGAAGCGCTTTCCCCCTACGAGCAGTACTTC.

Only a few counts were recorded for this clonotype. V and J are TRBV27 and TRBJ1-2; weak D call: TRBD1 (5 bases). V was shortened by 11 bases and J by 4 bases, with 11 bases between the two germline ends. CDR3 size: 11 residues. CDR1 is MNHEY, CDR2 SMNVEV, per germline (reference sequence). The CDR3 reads CASGAFYGYTF. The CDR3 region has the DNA TGTGCCTCTGGGGCGTTCTATGGCTACACCTTC.

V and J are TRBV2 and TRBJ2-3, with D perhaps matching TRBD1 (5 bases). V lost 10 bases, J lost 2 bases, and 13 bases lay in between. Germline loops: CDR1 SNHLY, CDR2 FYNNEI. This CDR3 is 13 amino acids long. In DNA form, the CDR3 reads TGTGCCAATAGGCGACAGATCACAGATACGCAGTATTTT. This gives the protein CANRRQITDTQYF. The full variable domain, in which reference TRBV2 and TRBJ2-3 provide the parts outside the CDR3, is EPEVTQTPSHQVTQMGQEVILRCVPISNHLYFYWYRQILGQKVEFLVSFYNNEISEKSEIFDDQFSVERPDGSNFTLKIRSTKLEDSAMYFCANRRQITDTQYFGPGTRLTVL.

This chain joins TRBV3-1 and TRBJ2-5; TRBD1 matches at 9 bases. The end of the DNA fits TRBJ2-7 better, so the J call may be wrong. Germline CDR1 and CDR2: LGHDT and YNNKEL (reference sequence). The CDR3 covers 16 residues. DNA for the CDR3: TGTGCCAGCAGCCCCGTACCTGGGACAGGGCAATACGAGCAGTACTTC. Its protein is CASSPVPGTGQYEQYF.

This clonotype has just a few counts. The CDR3 DNA sequence: TGTGCCAGCAGCTGGACAGTGACGAGCTACAATGAGCAGTTCTTC. This sequence encodes CASSWTVTSYNEQFF. The chain recombines TRBV3-1 with TRBJ2-1; D possibly corresponds to TRBD1 (6 bases). Looked up from germline, CDR1 is LGHDT and CDR2 is YNNKEL (reference sequence). V shed 5 bases and J shed 3 bases, with 14 bases lying between them. This CDR3 contains 15 residues.

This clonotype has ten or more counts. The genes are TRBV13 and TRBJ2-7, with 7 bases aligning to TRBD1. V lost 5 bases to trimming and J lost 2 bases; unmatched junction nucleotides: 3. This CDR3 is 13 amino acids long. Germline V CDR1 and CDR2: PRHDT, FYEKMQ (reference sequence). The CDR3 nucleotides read TGTGCCAGCAGCGTCGGGACAGCCTACGAGCAGTACTTC. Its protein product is CASSVGTAYEQYF.

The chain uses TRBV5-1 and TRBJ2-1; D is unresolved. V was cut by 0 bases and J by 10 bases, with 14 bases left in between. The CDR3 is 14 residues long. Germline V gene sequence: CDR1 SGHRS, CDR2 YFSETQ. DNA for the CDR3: TGCGCCAGCAGCTTGGGGGTTATCCGATCCGAGCAGTTCTTC. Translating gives CASSLGVIRSEQFF.